These 29 T cell receptor beta chains were all obtained from the same sample, sequenced in a study of control samples from healthy donors and cancer patients. TCRdb keeps only in-frame clones here, not all; method: immunoSEQ multiplex PCR. The sample lists some 150,000 clones, 91% seen once, with around 1.5% in the top ten. Sequences were obtained from blood. These TCRs come from a woman in her thirties in good health.

CDR3 in amino acids: CASSPTGGLYGYTF. The CDR3 bases are TGTGCCAGCAGTCCTACAGGGGGCCTATATGGCTACACCTTC. This chain uses TRBV27 with TRBJ1-2; 9 bases are shared with TRBD1. V lost 5 bases, J lost 5 bases, and 6 bases stayed unmatched. This CDR3 has 14 residues. The germline V gene has CDR1 MNHEY and CDR2 SMNVEV (reference sequence).

This clone was counted only a few times. Here the CDR3 reads CASSTGVGYTF. The DNA of the CDR3 is TGTGCCAGCAGCACAGGGGTTGGCTACACCTTC. This chain uses TRBV3-1 (or the pseudogene TRBV3-2) with TRBJ1-2; 7 nucleotides agree with TRBD1. This CDR3 region has 11 residues. V dropped 5 bases and J dropped 7; count of bases not matched to a gene: 1. Per the germline V gene, CDR1 is LGHDT and CDR2 is YNNKEL (reference sequence).

As concerns this clone: At the DNA level, this CDR3 is encoded by other sequences in the same sample as well. This sequence joins TRBV9 and TRBJ2-7; 10 nucleotides match TRBD1. Trimming removed 2 bases from V and 4 bases from J; junction bases left unmatched: 3. This CDR3 contains 14 residues. Germline CDR1 reads SGDLS; CDR2 reads YYNGEE. In DNA form, the CDR3 reads TGTGCCAGCAGCGTGGAGGGACAGGGGTACGAGCAGTACTTC. Encoded protein: CASSVEGQGYEQYF.

The chain is built from TRBV29-1 and TRBJ2-1; 10 nucleotides line up with TRBD2. This CDR3 is built from 14 residues. Trimming cost V 4 bases and J 10 bases; bases outside gene matches: 10. The germline CDR1 and CDR2 sequences are SQVTM and ANQGSEA. CDR3 loop: CSVAFLAGAGEQFF. Here the CDR3 DNA reads TGCAGCGTTGCCTTCCTAGCGGGAGCGGGAGAGCAGTTCTTC.

The V gene is TRBV4-3, the J gene TRBJ1-6; 7 positions agree with TRBD1. With V trimmed by 1 base and J by 6 bases, 6 bases remained unmatched. Germline CDR1 is LGHNA and CDR2 is YSLEER. The CDR3 has 16 amino acids. For the CDR3, the DNA is TGCGCCAGCAGCCAAGCGCCGCCAGGGGGTAATTCACCCCTCCACTTT. The encoded protein is CASSQAPPGGNSPLHF.

The chain combines TRBV11-3 with TRBJ2-1; no firm D call. The V gene's germline CDR1 is SGHNT and CDR2 YENEEA. The CDR3 consists of 16 residues. Trimming shortened V by 2 bases and J by 0 bases, and 11 bases separated the two germline ends. The CDR3 coding sequence is TGTGCCAGCAGCTTAAATAACGCCCGCTCCTACAATGAGCAGTTCTTC. It codes for CASSLNNARSYNEQFF.

The rearrangement joins TRBV24-1 to TRBJ2-3; D is uncertain. The CDR3 consists of 13 residues. Germline V gene sequence: CDR1 KGHDR, CDR2 SFDVKD. V lost 4 bases and J lost 0, with 4 bases in between. The chain's CDR3 is CATSEDSTDTQYF. The DNA for the CDR3 is TGTGCCACCAGTGAGGACAGCACAGATACGCAGTATTTT.

A single count supports this clone. The chain employs TRBV27 and TRBJ1-2; unclear D gene. Deletions cut 2 bases from V and 8 bases from J, with 12 bases between. This CDR3 has 13 amino acids. Germline lookup yields CDR1 MNHEY and CDR2 SMNVEV (reference sequence). The CDR3 region is CASSLEARYGYTF. Here the CDR3 DNA reads TGTGCCAGCAGTTTAGAGGCGCGGTACGGCTACACCTTC.

The chain links TRBV6-5 to TRBJ2-1; unclear D gene. CDR3 length: 14 amino acids. Trimming stripped 0 bases from V and 5 bases from J, with 8 bases between. Germline V gene lookup returns CDR1 MNHEY and CDR2 SVGAGI. CDR3 nucleotides: TGTGCCAGCAGTTACTCGCGGACCCACAATGAGCAGTTCTTC. Its translation: CASSYSRTHNEQFF.

The V gene is TRBV18, the J gene TRBJ1-4; D perhaps matches TRBD1 (5 bases). The germline V and J ends were trimmed by 2 bases and 8 bases, with 12 bases remaining between them. CDR3 length: 14 residues. Looked up from germline, CDR1 is KGHSH and CDR2 is LQKENI. CDR3 DNA sequence: TGTGCCAGCTCACCATACCCAGGGAGCGAAAAACTGTTTTTT. It specifies CASSPYPGSEKLFF.

The chain links TRBV12-3 or TRBV12-4 to TRBJ1-2; no clear D gene. This CDR3 is built from 13 residues. V dropped 1 base and J dropped 4 bases, with 7 bases sitting between them. Here the CDR3 DNA reads TGTGCCAGCAGTTTAGTCAAATTCTATGGCTACACCTTC. Amino acid sequence: CASSLVKFYGYTF.

The gene calls are TRBV7-3 and TRBJ2-1; 7 bases line up with TRBD2. Germline lookup yields CDR1 SGHTA and CDR2 FQGTGA. J was trimmed by 10 bases and V by 2 bases; bases with no gene match: 2. The CDR3 totals 12 residues. CDR3 sequence reads: CASSLAGEEQFF. The CDR3, as DNA: TGTGCCAGCAGCTTAGCGGGAGAAGAGCAGTTCTTC.

The rearrangement links TRBV6-5 to TRBJ1-6, with D possibly TRBD1 on 5 matching bases. CDR3 length equals 13 residues. Germline CDR1 reads MNHEY; CDR2 reads SVGAGI. The V gene lost 8 bases and the J gene lost 6 bases, with 11 bases spanning the gap. This chain's CDR3 is CASRLGGNSPLHF. CDR3 sequence (DNA): TGTGCCAGCCGTCTGGGGGGTAATTCACCCCTCCACTTT.

The V call is TRBV10-3, the J call TRBJ2-3; a possible D gene is TRBD2 (6 bases). Per germline, CDR1 ENHRY and CDR2 SYGVKD. V was trimmed by 6 bases and J by 2 bases, leaving 9 bases between them. The CDR3 consists of 13 residues. CDR3 protein: CAIRSGLTDTQYF. The CDR3 nucleotides are TGTGCCATCAGATCGGGACTCACAGATACGCAGTATTTT.

The rearrangement uses TRBV5-1 and TRBJ2-2; 7 bases align to TRBD1. Germline CDR1 SGHRS, CDR2 YFSETQ. The CDR3 length is 13 residues. The V and J ends lost 3 bases and 6 bases, in that order; junction bases with no gene match: 2. DNA of the CDR3: TGCGCCAGCAGCTCAACAGGGGCCGGGGAGCTGTTTTTT. Amino acids: CASSSTGAGELFF.

This chain uses TRBV7-2 with TRBJ2-3, with 8 bases matching TRBD2. Germline assignment: CDR1 SGHTA and CDR2 FQGNSA. This CDR3 has 14 residues. Losses at the gene ends were 6 bases for V and 1 base for J; bases not matched to a gene: 3. The CDR3 DNA sequence: TGTGCCAGCAGAAGCGGGGGCCGCACAGATACGCAGTATTTT. This codes for CASRSGGRTDTQYF. Using reference TRBV7-2 and TRBJ2-3 for the parts outside the CDR3, the full variable domain is GAGVSQSPSNKVTEKGKDVELRCDPISGHTALYWYRQSLGQGLEFLIYFQGNSAPDKSGLPSDRFSAERTGGSVSTLTIQRTQQEDSAVYLCASRSGGRTDTQYFGPGTRLTVL.

The chain has TRBV7-9 and TRBJ1-3, with a weak D call TRBD1 (6 bases). Germline loops: CDR1 SEHNR, CDR2 FQNEAQ (reference sequence). CDR3 length equals 15 residues. The V end was cut by 1 base, the J end by 4 bases, with 11 bases between. The CDR3 region has the DNA TGTGCCAGCAGCTTAGTGGGGGGCGCCGGAAACACCATATATTTT. Its protein is CASSLVGGAGNTIYF.

The chain uses TRBV2 and TRBJ2-5; 9 bases line up with TRBD2. There are 15 residues in the CDR3. Germline V gene sequence: CDR1 SNHLY, CDR2 FYNNEI. V was pared by 2 bases and J by 5 bases, with 6 bases of the junction left unmatched. CDR3 residues: CASSESVAGGETQYF. The CDR3 DNA reads as TGTGCCAGCAGTGAATCGGTGGCGGGAGGGGAGACCCAGTACTTC.

The chain combines TRBV4-1 with TRBJ1-6, with D perhaps TRBD1 (6 bases). The germline V and J ends were trimmed by 0 bases and 6 bases, with 15 bases remaining between them. Germline CDR1 is MGHRA and CDR2 is YSYEKL. This CDR3 region has 17 residues. CDR3 residues: CASSQDGGRTGNSPLHF. The CDR3 nucleotides are TGCGCCAGCAGCCAAGATGGGGGGCGCACGGGTAATTCACCCCTCCACTTT.

The chain couples TRBV28 to TRBJ1-2, with D tentatively TRBD1 (6 bases). The CDR3 covers 14 residues. Trimming took off 6 bases at V and 0 bases at J, with 11 bases between the two ends. Germline CDR1 and CDR2: MDHEN and SYDVKM. Here the CDR3 reads CASRQGPANYGYTF. The CDR3 nucleotides are TGTGCCAGCAGACAGGGACCAGCTAACTATGGCTACACCTTC.

This chain uses TRBV6-2 or TRBV6-3 with TRBJ2-5; D might be TRBD1 (6 bases). V lost 0 bases, J lost 4 bases, and 12 bases lay in between. From germline, CDR1 is MNHEY and CDR2 SVGEGT. CDR3 length: 15 residues. This chain's CDR3 is CASSYSPDSGETQYF. DNA of the CDR3: TGTGCCAGCAGTTACTCTCCGGACAGTGGAGAGACCCAGTACTTC.

The chain uses TRBV27 and TRBJ1-1; 11 bases match TRBD1. CDR1 and CDR2 (germline): MNHEY, SMNVEV (reference sequence). This CDR3 contains 14 residues. After removal of 5 bases from V and 5 bases from J, the junction contained 4 bases not matched to a gene. The CDR3: CASSPGQGVTEAFF. In DNA, the CDR3 is TGTGCCAGCAGTCCGGGACAGGGGGTTACTGAAGCTTTCTTT.

Here the CDR3 DNA reads TGTGCCATCAGTGCCCCCCCCGGGACAGGGGATTCACCCCTCCACTTT. Protein: CAISAPPGTGDSPLHF. This chain uses TRBV10-3 with TRBJ1-6; TRBD1 matches at 10 bases. This CDR3 is 16 amino acids long. Unmatched junction bases numbered 8, after V lost 4 bases and J lost 8 bases. The V gene's germline CDR1 is ENHRY and CDR2 SYGVKD.

This clone was seen just once. This chain links TRBV2 with TRBJ2-1; no definite D call. CDR1 and CDR2 (germline): SNHLY, FYNNEI. The CDR3 has 15 amino acids. Trimming removed 8 bases from V and 0 bases from J, with 14 bases in between. CDR3 nucleotide sequence: TGTGCCAGCGGATCTCAGGTTAACTCCTACAATGAGCAGTTCTTC. This encodes CASGSQVNSYNEQFF.

This chain links TRBV6-1 with TRBJ1-6; TRBD1 is a possible D gene (6 bases). The CDR3 spans 16 residues. V shed 0 bases and J shed 6 bases, with 12 bases lying between them. The V gene's germline CDR1 is MNHNS and CDR2 SASEGT. This CDR3 is CASSEAPGHSNSPLHF. For the CDR3, the DNA is TGTGCCAGCAGTGAAGCACCGGGACACAGTAATTCACCCCTCCACTTT.

This clone was seen a single time. The J gene is TRBJ2-1, the V gene TRBV18; 9 positions agree with TRBD2. The CDR3 runs to 14 residues. J lost 3 bases, V lost 5 bases, and 2 bases had no gene match. Germline lookup yields CDR1 KGHSH and CDR2 LQKENI. CDR3 DNA: TGTGCCAGCTCATTAGCGGGAGACTACAATGAGCAGTTCTTC. It translates to CASSLAGDYNEQFF. Based on the CDR3 plus reference TRBV18 and TRBJ2-1, the full variable domain is NAGVMQNPRHLVRRRGQEARLRCSPMKGHSHVYWYRQLPEEGLKFMVYLQKENIIDESGMPKERFSAEFPKEGPSILRIQQVVRGDSAAYFCASSLAGDYNEQFFGPGTRLTVL.

The rearrangement links TRBV4-1 to TRBJ1-2; D unresolved. Germline V gives CDR1 MGHRA, CDR2 YSYEKL. Trimming took off 1 base at V and 1 base at J, with 10 bases between the two ends. The CDR3 runs to 15 residues. CDR3 bases: TGCGCCAGCAGCCAAGGGCAGGCAAATAACTATGGCTACACCTTC. Its translation is CASSQGQANNYGYTF.

V and J are TRBV28 and TRBJ2-7, with D unresolved. This CDR3 has 14 residues. Trimming cost V 1 base and J 2 bases, with 9 bases left between them. CDR1 is MDHEN, CDR2 SYDVKM, per germline. The CDR3 loop is CASSLSRPPYEQYF. The CDR3 DNA reads as TGTGCCAGCAGTTTATCCAGGCCCCCCTACGAGCAGTACTTC. Filled out from reference TRBV28 and TRBJ2-7, the complete variable domain reads DVKVTQSSRYLVKRTGEKVFLECVQDMDHENMFWYRQDPGLGLRLIYFSYDVKMKEKGDIPEGYSVSREKKERFSLILESASTNQTSMYLCASSLSRPPYEQYFGPGTRLTVT.

The rearrangement uses TRBV29-1 and TRBJ2-1; 12 bases agree with TRBD2. With 4 bases clipped from V and 8 bases from J, the junction kept 15 bases outside the gene matches. The CDR3 runs 17 residues. Germline values: CDR1 SQVTM, CDR2 ANQGSEA. This chain's CDR3 is CSVGRGQGLAGLDEQFF. The CDR3, as DNA: TGCAGCGTTGGAAGGGGACAGGGACTAGCGGGTCTGGATGAGCAGTTCTTC.